Shown below are 25 T cell receptor beta chains from a single sample sequenced in a study of graft-versus-host responses after intestinal transplantation. For these TCRs, the target antigens are not known. Produced via immunoSEQ multiplex PCR; TCRdb's table is partial and in-frame only. The sample yields about 100,000 clones, roughly 87% seen once. This specimen was unstimulated CD4+ T cells sorted from spleen or lymph node cells, taken before transplant. The origin of the receptors is a human donor who was the organ donor for an intestinal transplant.

This chain links TRBV4-1 with TRBJ2-5; TRBD2 matches 8 bases. V dropped 0 bases and J dropped 2; count of bases not matched to a gene: 17. The CDR3 length is 20 residues. Germline V lookup: CDR1 MGHRA, CDR2 YSYEKL. The CDR3 sequence is CASSQDWGTRASGSQETQYF. CDR3 in DNA: TGCGCCAGCAGCCAAGATTGGGGAACAAGGGCTAGCGGGTCGCAAGAGACCCAGTACTTC.

The chain uses TRBV30 and TRBJ1-2; D call uncertain. V lost 1 base to trimming and J lost 6 bases, with 15 bases between them. This CDR3 has 14 amino acids. In germline, CDR1 is GTSNPN, CDR2 SVGIG (reference sequence). CDR3 in amino acids: CAWSAEVGGNGYTF. In DNA, the CDR3 is TGTGCCTGGAGTGCAGAGGTAGGAGGTAATGGCTACACCTTC.

J is TRBJ1-1 and V is TRBV6-1; unclear D gene. This CDR3 has 10 amino acids. The V gene lost 5 bases and the J gene lost 8 bases, with 6 bases spanning the gap. The V gene's germline CDR1 is MNHNS and CDR2 SASEGT. The CDR3 sequence: CASSRVEAFF. The CDR3 DNA follows: TGTGCCAGCAGTCGAGTAGAAGCTTTCTTT.

The chain employs TRBV6-1 and TRBJ2-1, with D uncertain. The CDR3 contains 12 residues. Trimming removed 7 bases from V and 10 bases from J, with 14 bases in between. The V gene's germline CDR1 is MNHNS and CDR2 SASEGT. CDR3 sequence: CASTTNWREQFF. The DNA of the CDR3 is TGTGCCAGCACCACCAACTGGCGCGAGCAGTTCTTC.

This rearrangement joins TRBV5-6 to TRBJ2-1; no clear D gene. The germline V gene encodes CDR1 SGHDT and CDR2 YYEEEE. The CDR3 contains 13 residues. V was trimmed by 3 bases and J by 4 bases, leaving 8 bases between them. The DNA for the CDR3 is TGTGCCAGCAGCTCTTTAACATACAATGAGCAGTTCTTC. Translated, it gives CASSSLTYNEQFF.

CDR3 protein: CASSPHRAYSEQYF. The CDR3 DNA reads TGTGCCAGCAGCCCGCACAGGGCATATTCCGAGCAGTACTTC. This chain joins TRBV11-2 and TRBJ2-7; tentatively, D is TRBD1 (6 bases). Deletions cut 5 bases from V and 6 bases from J, with 17 bases between. From germline, CDR1 is SGHAT and CDR2 FQNNGV. The CDR3 is made up of 14 amino acids. The full variable domain, its missing parts supplied by reference TRBV11-2 and TRBJ2-7, is EAGVAQSPRYKIIEKRQSVAFWCNPISGHATLYWYQQILGQGPKLLIQFQNNGVVDDSQLPKDRFSAERLKGVDSTLKIQPAKLEDSAVYLCASSPHRAYSEQYFGPGTRLTVT.

The chain links TRBV19 to TRBJ2-3; perhaps TRBD2 as D (5 bases). Trimming shortened V by 3 bases and J by 1 base, and 8 bases separated the two germline ends. The CDR3 spans 14 residues. CDR1 and CDR2 from the germline V gene are LNHDA and SQIVND (reference sequence). CDR3 amino acids: CASSIDYRTDTQYF. The CDR3 coding sequence is TGTGCCAGTAGTATTGACTACCGCACAGATACGCAGTATTTT. The full variable domain, in which reference TRBV19 and TRBJ2-3 provide the parts outside the CDR3, is DGGITQSPKYLFRKEGQNVTLSCEQNLNHDAMYWYRQDPGQGLRLIYYSQIVNDFQKGDIAEGYSVSREKKESFPLTVTSAQKNPTAFYLCASSIDYRTDTQYFGPGTRLTVL.

This clone was observed a single time. The chain employs TRBV7-3 and TRBJ2-1, with TRBD2 matching 9 bases. CDR1 is SGHTA, CDR2 FQGTGA, per germline. V trimming: 0 bases; J trimming: 3 bases; junction bases outside the gene matches: 0. The CDR3 runs 15 residues. CDR3 in amino acids: CASSLTAGGYNEQFF. CDR3 sequence (DNA): TGTGCCAGCAGCTTAACAGCGGGGGGCTACAATGAGCAGTTCTTC.

This clone was counted a single time. The rearrangement links TRBV6-6 to TRBJ1-5, with no clear D. The CDR3 totals 14 residues. Germline lookup yields CDR1 MNHNY and CDR2 SVGAGI (reference sequence). V was shortened by 2 bases and J by 1 base, with 6 bases between the two germline ends. CDR3 region: CASSYGGSNQPQHF. CDR3 nucleotide sequence: TGTGCCAGCAGTTACGGAGGGAGCAATCAGCCCCAGCATTTT.

The chain is built from TRBV13 and TRBJ1-1; D is perhaps TRBD1 (6 bases). Trimming shortened V by 5 bases and J by 0 bases, and 13 bases separated the two germline ends. Per the germline V gene, CDR1 is PRHDT and CDR2 is FYEKMQ (reference sequence). The CDR3 is made up of 15 amino acids. CDR3 in DNA: TGTGCCAGCAGCCTCGCAGACAGGATGAACACTGAAGCTTTCTTT. Translated, it gives CASSLADRMNTEAFF.

V is TRBV15 and J is TRBJ1-5, with TRBD1 matching 7 bases. Germline assignment: CDR1 LNHNV and CDR2 YYDKDF (reference sequence). The J segment lost 7 bases and the V segment lost 1 base, leaving 7 bases of the junction unmatched. The CDR3 is 15 amino acids. CDR3 sequence reads: CATSRGQGSRQPQHF. For the CDR3, the DNA is TGTGCCACCAGCAGAGGACAGGGTTCACGACAGCCCCAGCATTTT. The variable domain in full, with the rest retrieved from reference TRBV15 and TRBJ1-5, is DAMVIQNPRYQVTQFGKPVTLSCSQTLNHNVMYWYQQKSSQAPKLLFHYYDKDFNNEADTPDNFQSRRPNTSFCFLDIRSPGLGDTAMYLCATSRGQGSRQPQHFGDGTRLSIL.

The rearrangement joins TRBV2 to TRBJ1-1; the D gene is possibly TRBD1 (6 bases). The CDR3 is 14 residues long. Germline CDR1 is SNHLY and CDR2 is FYNNEI. The V end lost 6 bases, the J end lost 1 base, and 12 bases lay between the germline ends. The CDR3, as DNA: TGTGCCAGCAGGGTAATACAGGGGAACACTGAAGCTTTCTTT. This encodes CASRVIQGNTEAFF.

The chain uses TRBV18 and TRBJ2-5, with D uncertain. Per germline, CDR1 KGHSH and CDR2 LQKENI. The CDR3 has 12 amino acids. Trimming cost V 3 bases and J 0 bases, with 2 bases left between them. Here the CDR3 reads CASSPDQETQYF. For the CDR3, the DNA is TGTGCCAGCTCACCCGACCAAGAGACCCAGTACTTC.

The J gene is TRBJ1-2, the V gene TRBV5-6; possible D gene TRBD1, 5 bases. The CDR3 consists of 12 residues. Trimming pared 2 bases from V and 4 bases from J, leaving 6 bases between. Germline V gene data show CDR1 as SGHDT and CDR2 as YYEEEE. The DNA for the CDR3 is TGTGCCAGCAGCTTCCAGGGCTATGGCTACACCTTC. Its protein is CASSFQGYGYTF.

The chain is built from TRBV10-1 and TRBJ2-1; 14 nucleotides line up with TRBD2. CDR1 is WNHNN and CDR2 is SYGVQD in the germline V gene (reference sequence). The CDR3 consists of 15 residues. V gave up 2 bases and J gave up 9 bases; unmatched junction bases: 3. The CDR3 DNA reads as TGCGCCAGCAGTGAGGGGACTAGCGGGGGCGCTGAGCAGTTCTTC. Translation gives CASSEGTSGGAEQFF.

This chain joins TRBV7-9 and TRBJ1-1; D perhaps matches TRBD1 (6 bases). Between the trimmed V and J ends, which lost 2 bases and 8 bases, there was a span of 12 bases. The CDR3 has 13 residues. CDR1 SEHNR and CDR2 FQNEAQ come from the germline V gene (reference sequence). The CDR3 region is CASSLLTGNEAFF. CDR3 in DNA: TGTGCCAGCAGCTTACTCACAGGGAACGAAGCTTTCTTT.

V gene TRBV4-2 combines with J gene TRBJ1-3; D remains unclear. The V end lost 4 bases, the J end lost 9 bases, and 10 bases lay between the germline ends. Germline V gene lookup returns CDR1 LGHNA and CDR2 YNFKEQ. The CDR3 is 12 residues long. Written as DNA, the CDR3 is TGTGCCAGCAGCCCCCTAGGCCGCACCATATATTTT. It is translated as CASSPLGRTIYF.

This clone was counted a single time. This chain uses TRBV6-1 with TRBJ1-6; possible D gene TRBD1, 5 bases. Germline loops: CDR1 MNHNS, CDR2 SASEGT. The length of the CDR3 is 14 residues. Trimming took off 4 bases at V and 9 bases at J, with 13 bases between the two ends. The CDR3, as DNA: TGTGCCAGCAGTGGAGAAACAGGTTCTTCACCCCTCCACTTT. This gives the protein CASSGETGSSPLHF.

The V call is TRBV6-1, the J call TRBJ2-7; TRBD1 agrees at 8 bases. This CDR3 comprises 15 residues. The J segment lost 1 base and the V segment lost 5 bases, leaving 7 bases of the junction unmatched. The germline V gene encodes CDR1 MNHNS and CDR2 SASEGT. The CDR3 DNA follows: TGTGCCAGCAGTCAGACAGGGGCATTTTCCTACGAGCAGTACTTC. It specifies CASSQTGAFSYEQYF.

The rearrangement joins TRBV20-1 to TRBJ1-2; D call uncertain. Trimming took 0 bases from V and 8 from J, leaving 7 bases between them. The CDR3 is 11 residues long. Germline lookup yields CDR1 DFQATT and CDR2 SNEGSKA (reference sequence). CDR3 sequence: CSARDSWGYTF. The CDR3 bases are TGCAGTGCTAGAGATTCGTGGGGCTACACCTTC.

The chain has TRBV5-6 and TRBJ1-1; D gene unclear. Germline CDR1 is SGHDT and CDR2 is YYEEEE. CDR3 length: 18 amino acids. Trimming shortened V by 1 base and J by 1 base, and 20 bases separated the two germline ends. CDR3 region: CASSLRFGGNLKNTEAFF. The CDR3 nucleotides are TGTGCCAGCAGCTTGCGGTTCGGTGGGAACTTGAAGAACACTGAAGCTTTCTTT. The variable domain in full, completed from reference TRBV5-6 and TRBJ1-1, reads DAGVTQSPTHLIKTRGQQVTLRCSPKSGHDTVSWYQQALGQGPQFIFQYYEEEERQRGNFPDRFSGHQFPNYSSELNVNALLLGDSALYLCASSLRFGGNLKNTEAFFGQGTRLTVV.

A single count supports this clone. CDR3 DNA sequence: TGTGCCAGCAGTGAAGCGCCGACCTTGTGGGGTACCTACAATGAGCAGTTCTTC. Translation gives CASSEAPTLWGTYNEQFF. The J gene is TRBJ2-1, the V gene TRBV2; D remains unclear. V lost 0 bases and J lost 2, with 17 bases in between. The germline V gene encodes CDR1 SNHLY and CDR2 FYNNEI. CDR3 length equals 18 residues.

This sequence joins TRBV28 and TRBJ1-5; 9 nucleotides agree with TRBD1. Trimming took 6 bases from V and 6 from J; bases not matched to a gene: 6. From germline, CDR1 is MDHEN and CDR2 SYDVKM. This CDR3 spans 14 amino acids. The CDR3 DNA reads as TGTGCCAGCAGACTACAGGGGGCGAGTCAGCCCCAGCATTTT. As protein: CASRLQGASQPQHF.

The chain joins TRBV18 to TRBJ2-7; 11 bases align to TRBD1. CDR1 is KGHSH and CDR2 is LQKENI in the germline V gene. The CDR3 length is 14 residues. The ends lost 2 bases at V and 5 bases at J; junction bases unmatched: 2. The CDR3: CASSPGTGGNEQYF. In nucleotides, the CDR3 is TGTGCCAGCTCACCAGGGACAGGGGGAAACGAGCAGTACTTC.

The J gene is TRBJ2-1, the V gene TRBV28, with D unclear. CDR1 and CDR2 (germline): MDHEN, SYDVKM. V gave up 1 base and J gave up 15 bases, with 10 bases separating them. The CDR3 has 11 amino acids. CDR3 sequence (DNA): TGTGCCAGCAGTTTATATGGCCGGCGGTTCTTC. Its translation: CASSLYGRRFF.